The 14 T cell receptor beta chains presented below share a single source sample, sequenced in a study of T cells expressing NK-cell markers. TCRdb re-analyzed the 5' RACE reads; it lists each CDR3 protein once, without DNA. Its table records 400,000 to 500,000 distinct CDR3 sequences. Material for sequencing was blood T cells: a sorted CD56 or NKG2C T cell subset, CD4+ or CD8+ T cells, or bulk PBMC T cells (not recorded which). These receptors were obtained from a woman between 18 and 70 years old in good health.

The CDR3 loop is CSVLTSASSYEQYF. The chain recombines TRBV29-1 with TRBJ2-7; TCRdb reports TRBD2, a call that lacks DNA to check it against. Germline V gene data show CDR1 as SQVTM and CDR2 as ANQGSEA. The CDR3 loop spans 14 amino acids.

The J gene is TRBJ2-4, the V gene TRBV4-3. CDR1 and CDR2 (germline): LGHNA, YSLEER. This CDR3 comprises 13 residues. Here the CDR3 reads CASSQGRRDIQYF.

V is TRBV5-1 and J is TRBJ1-4; TCRdb gives TRBD1 as the D gene, but with no DNA this cannot be confirmed. The CDR3 contains 15 residues. In germline, CDR1 is SGHRS, CDR2 YFSETQ. CDR3 amino acids: CASSLDWDGNEKLVF.

The rearrangement uses TRBV25-1 and TRBJ2-7; TCRdb's assignment of TRBD2 cannot be checked, as there is no DNA. The length of the CDR3 is 15 residues. The germline V gene has CDR1 MGHDK and CDR2 SYGVNS. This CDR3 is CASSEGSLGTYEQYF.

The chain combines TRBV14 with TRBJ2-7; with no DNA, the TCRdb D assignment of TRBD2 cannot be verified. The CDR3 has 13 residues. CDR1 is SGHDN and CDR2 is FVKESK in the germline V gene. The CDR3 loop reads CASSRLEDYEQYF.

V gene TRBV28 combines with J gene TRBJ2-1; the D call of TRBD1 rests on TCRdb alone, since no DNA is present to check it. The V gene's germline CDR1 is MDHEN and CDR2 SYDVKM. The CDR3 loop spans 15 amino acids. The CDR3 protein is CASRPGRNAYNEQFF.

The V gene is TRBV20-1, the J gene TRBJ2-4; TCRdb selects TRBD1, and the lack of DNA leaves this call unchecked. The CDR3 totals 15 residues. Germline V CDR1 and CDR2: DFQATT, SNEGSKA (reference sequence). The chain's CDR3 is CSARALDRDQNIQYF.

The CDR3 sequence: CASSATVYNSPLHF. The V call is TRBV7-6, the J call TRBJ1-6. Germline CDR1 and CDR2: SGHVS and FNYEAQ. The CDR3 consists of 14 residues.

The chain recombines TRBV7-9 with TRBJ2-7; the TCRdb D gene call, TRBD1, has no DNA to confirm it. CDR3 size: 13 residues. Germline V gene lookup returns CDR1 SEHNR and CDR2 FQNEAQ (reference sequence). CDR3: CASSWDTSYEQYF.

J is TRBJ2-5 and V is TRBV4-2; TCRdb proposes TRBD2, but this gene call is untestable without DNA. The CDR3 covers 17 residues. Germline V gene lookup returns CDR1 LGHNA and CDR2 YNFKEQ. CDR3: CASSQESGEAGGETQYF.

The rearrangement links TRBV7-2 to TRBJ2-2. Looked up from germline, CDR1 is SGHTA and CDR2 is FQGNSA. The CDR3 is 14 amino acids. CDR3 region: CASSLLTATGELFF.

The V gene is TRBV19, the J gene TRBJ1-5; the TCRdb D gene call, TRBD1, has no DNA to confirm it. The CDR3 sequence is 14 residues long. The V gene's germline CDR1 is LNHDA and CDR2 SQIVND (reference sequence). CDR3: CASSPGAGIQPQHF. The entire variable domain, with the rest obtained from reference TRBV19 and TRBJ1-5, is as follows: DGGITQSPKYLFRKEGQNVTLSCEQNLNHDAMYWYRQDPGQGLRLIYYSQIVNDFQKGDIAEGYSVSREKKESFPLTVTSAQKNPTAFYLCASSPGAGIQPQHFGDGTRLSIL.

This chain links TRBV20-1 with TRBJ2-3; the TCRdb D gene call, TRBD2, has no DNA to confirm it. CDR3 size: 15 residues. Germline V lookup: CDR1 DFQATT, CDR2 SNEGSKA (reference sequence). The CDR3 here is CSARASGGATDTQYF.

CDR3 sequence reads: CSAKDRAHRNIQYF. The chain carries TRBV20-1 and TRBJ2-4; TCRdb indicates TRBD1, and absent DNA this call remains unverified. Germline CDR1 DFQATT, CDR2 SNEGSKA (reference sequence). This CDR3 has 14 amino acids.